This TCR beta chain is from a study of OX40 agonist ivuxolimab in advanced cancers. Prior autoimmune disease or systemic immunosuppression barred patients. Measured with immunoSEQ multiplex PCR; TCRdb has only the in-frame clones, and not every one. The sample lists 35,000 to 45,000 clones; 65% to 80% were seen once. Germline lookup yields CDR1 LGHNA and CDR2 YNFKEQ. Trimming took 4 bases from V and 1 from J, leaving 14 bases between them. This CDR3 spans 16 amino acids. The specimen comprised CD4+ or CD8+ T cells sorted from blood, sampled in a trial of the OX40 agonist ivuxolimab. The sequence was obtained from an adult with an advanced solid tumor such as melanoma, head and neck, liver or kidney cancer. This sequence joins TRBV4-2 and TRBJ2-4; TRBD2 might be the D (5 bases). CDR3 bases: TGTGCCAGCAGCCCTGGCCGGGGAAAGGCCAAAAACATTCAGTACTTC. Translating gives CASSPGRGKAKNIQYF.